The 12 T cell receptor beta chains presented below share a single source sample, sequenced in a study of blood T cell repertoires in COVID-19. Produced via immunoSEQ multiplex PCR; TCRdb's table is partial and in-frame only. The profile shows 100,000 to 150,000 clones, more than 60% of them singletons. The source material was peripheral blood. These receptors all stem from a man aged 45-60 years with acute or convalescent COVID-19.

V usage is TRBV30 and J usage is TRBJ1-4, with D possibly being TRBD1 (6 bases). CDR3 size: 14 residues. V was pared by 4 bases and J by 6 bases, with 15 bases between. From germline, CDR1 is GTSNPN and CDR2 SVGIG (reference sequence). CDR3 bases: TGTGCCTGGAACAAACAGGGTAGTGATGAAAAACTGTTTTTT. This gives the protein CAWNKQGSDEKLFF.

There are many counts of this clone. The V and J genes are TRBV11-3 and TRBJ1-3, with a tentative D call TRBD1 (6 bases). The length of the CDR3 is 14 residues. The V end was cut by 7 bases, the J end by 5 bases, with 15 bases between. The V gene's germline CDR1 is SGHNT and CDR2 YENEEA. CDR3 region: CASTKAGARNTIYF. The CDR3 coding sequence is TGTGCCAGCACCAAGGCAGGGGCCCGAAACACCATATATTTT.

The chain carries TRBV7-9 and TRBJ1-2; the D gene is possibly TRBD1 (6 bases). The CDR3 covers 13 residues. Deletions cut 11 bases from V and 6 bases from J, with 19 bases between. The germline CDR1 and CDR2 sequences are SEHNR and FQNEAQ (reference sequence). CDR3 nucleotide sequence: TGTGCCTTAAAGGGGGATTTGCTAAATGGCTACACCTTC. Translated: CALKGDLLNGYTF.

The CDR3 protein is CASSQTGALVATQYF. As DNA, the CDR3 is TGTGCCAGCAGTCAGACAGGGGCCCTGGTCGCGACCCAGTACTTC. The genes are TRBV6-6 and TRBJ2-5; TRBD1 agrees at 8 bases. V lost 5 bases and J lost 7; bases outside the gene matches: 12. The CDR3 loop spans 15 amino acids. CDR1 MNHNY and CDR2 SVGAGI come from the germline V gene (reference sequence).

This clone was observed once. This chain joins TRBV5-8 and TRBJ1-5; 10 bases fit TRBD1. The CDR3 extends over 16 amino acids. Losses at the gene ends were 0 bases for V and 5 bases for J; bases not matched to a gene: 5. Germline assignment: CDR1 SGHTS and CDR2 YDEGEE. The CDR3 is CASSLEGQGPYQPQHF. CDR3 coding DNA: TGTGCCAGCAGCTTGGAGGGACAGGGGCCTTATCAGCCCCAGCATTTT.

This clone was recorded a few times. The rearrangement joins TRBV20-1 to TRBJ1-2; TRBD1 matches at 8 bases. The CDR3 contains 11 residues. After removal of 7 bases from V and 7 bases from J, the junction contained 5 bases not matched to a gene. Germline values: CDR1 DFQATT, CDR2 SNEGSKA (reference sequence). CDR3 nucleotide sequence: TGCAGTGTGGACAGGGAGGCTGGCTACACCTTC. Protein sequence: CSVDREAGYTF.

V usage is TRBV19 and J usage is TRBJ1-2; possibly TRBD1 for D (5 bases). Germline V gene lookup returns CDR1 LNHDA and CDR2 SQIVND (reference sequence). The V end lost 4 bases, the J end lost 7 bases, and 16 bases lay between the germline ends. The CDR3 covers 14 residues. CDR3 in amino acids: CASSTLKGAGGYTF. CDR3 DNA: TGTGCCAGTAGTACCTTGAAAGGGGCTGGTGGCTACACCTTC.

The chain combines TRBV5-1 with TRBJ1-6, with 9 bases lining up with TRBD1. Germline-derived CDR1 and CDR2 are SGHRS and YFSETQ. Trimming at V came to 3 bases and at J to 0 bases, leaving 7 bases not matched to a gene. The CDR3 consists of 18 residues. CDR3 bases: TGCGCCAGCAGCTCACAGGGGGCTTTAAGCTCCTATAATTCACCCCTCCACTTT. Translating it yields CASSSQGALSSYNSPLHF.

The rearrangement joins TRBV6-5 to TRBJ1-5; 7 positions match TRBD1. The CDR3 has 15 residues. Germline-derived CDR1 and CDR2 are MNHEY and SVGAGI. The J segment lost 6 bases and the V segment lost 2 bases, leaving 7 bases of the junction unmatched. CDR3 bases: TGTGCCAGCAGTTACCGACAGGGCACGGGTCAGCCCCAGCATTTT. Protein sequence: CASSYRQGTGQPQHF.

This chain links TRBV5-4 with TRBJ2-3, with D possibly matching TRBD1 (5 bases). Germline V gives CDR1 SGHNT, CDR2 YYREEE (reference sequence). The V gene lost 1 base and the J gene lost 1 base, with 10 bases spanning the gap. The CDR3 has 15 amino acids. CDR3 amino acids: CASSLSGWRTDTQYF. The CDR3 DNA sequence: TGTGCCAGCAGCTTGTCAGGGTGGCGCACAGATACGCAGTATTTT.

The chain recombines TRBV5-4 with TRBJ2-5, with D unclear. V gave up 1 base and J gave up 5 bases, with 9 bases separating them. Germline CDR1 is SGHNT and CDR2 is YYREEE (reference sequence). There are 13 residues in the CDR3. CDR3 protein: CASSLWYRETQYF. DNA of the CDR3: TGTGCCAGCAGCTTGTGGTATCGGGAGACCCAGTACTTC.

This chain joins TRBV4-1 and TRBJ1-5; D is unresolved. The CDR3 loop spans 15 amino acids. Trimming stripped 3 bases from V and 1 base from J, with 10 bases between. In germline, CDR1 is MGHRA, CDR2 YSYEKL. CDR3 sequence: CASSQARGSNQPQHF. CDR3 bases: TGCGCCAGCAGCCAGGCTAGAGGGAGCAATCAGCCCCAGCATTTT.